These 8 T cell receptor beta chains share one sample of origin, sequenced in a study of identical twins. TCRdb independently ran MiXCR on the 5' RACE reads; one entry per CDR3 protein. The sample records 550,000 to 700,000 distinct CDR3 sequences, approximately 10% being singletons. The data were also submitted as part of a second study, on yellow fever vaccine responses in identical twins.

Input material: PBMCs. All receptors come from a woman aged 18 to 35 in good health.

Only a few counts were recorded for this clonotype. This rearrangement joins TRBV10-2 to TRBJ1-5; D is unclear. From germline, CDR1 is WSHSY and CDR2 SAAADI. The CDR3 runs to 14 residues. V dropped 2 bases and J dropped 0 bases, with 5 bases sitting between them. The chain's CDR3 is CASSEMSSNQPQHF. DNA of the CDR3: TGCGCCAGCAGTGAGATGAGTAGCAATCAGCCCCAGCATTTT.

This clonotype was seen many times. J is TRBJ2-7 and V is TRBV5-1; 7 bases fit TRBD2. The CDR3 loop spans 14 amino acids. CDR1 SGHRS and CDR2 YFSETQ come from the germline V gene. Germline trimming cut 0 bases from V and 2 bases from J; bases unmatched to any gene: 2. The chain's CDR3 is CASSLEGLPYEQYF. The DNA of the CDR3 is TGCGCCAGCAGCTTGGAGGGACTACCCTACGAGCAGTACTTC.

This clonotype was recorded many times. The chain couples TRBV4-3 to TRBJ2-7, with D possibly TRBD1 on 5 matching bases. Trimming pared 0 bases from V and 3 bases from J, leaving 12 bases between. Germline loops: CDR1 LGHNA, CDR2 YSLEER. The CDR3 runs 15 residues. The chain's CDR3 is CASSQDRQGFYEQYF. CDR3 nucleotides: TGCGCCAGCAGCCAAGATCGTCAGGGATTCTACGAGCAGTACTTC.

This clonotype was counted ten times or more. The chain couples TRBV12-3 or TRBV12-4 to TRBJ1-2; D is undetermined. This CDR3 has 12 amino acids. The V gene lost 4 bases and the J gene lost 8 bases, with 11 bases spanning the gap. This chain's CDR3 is CASSSSSVGYTF. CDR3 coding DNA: TGTGCCAGCAGTTCTAGTTCCGTCGGCTACACCTTC.

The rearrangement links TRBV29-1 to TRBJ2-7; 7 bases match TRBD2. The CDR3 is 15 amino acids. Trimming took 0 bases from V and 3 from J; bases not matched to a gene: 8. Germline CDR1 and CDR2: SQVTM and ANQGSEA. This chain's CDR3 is CSVEESSGENYEQYF. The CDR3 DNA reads TGCAGCGTTGAAGAGTCCAGCGGGGAGAACTACGAGCAGTACTTC.

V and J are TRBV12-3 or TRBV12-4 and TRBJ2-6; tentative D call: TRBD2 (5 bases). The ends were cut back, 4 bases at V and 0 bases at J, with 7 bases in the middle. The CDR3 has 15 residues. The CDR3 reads CASSSGISGANVLTF. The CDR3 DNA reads TGTGCCAGCAGTTCGGGAATCTCTGGGGCCAACGTCCTGACTTTC.

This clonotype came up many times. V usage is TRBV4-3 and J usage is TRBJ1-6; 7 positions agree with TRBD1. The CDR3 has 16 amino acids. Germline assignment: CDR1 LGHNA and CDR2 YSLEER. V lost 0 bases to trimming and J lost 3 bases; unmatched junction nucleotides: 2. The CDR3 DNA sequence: TGCGCCAGCAGCCAAGAAGGGGACAGCTATAATTCACCCCTCCACTTT. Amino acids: CASSQEGDSYNSPLHF.

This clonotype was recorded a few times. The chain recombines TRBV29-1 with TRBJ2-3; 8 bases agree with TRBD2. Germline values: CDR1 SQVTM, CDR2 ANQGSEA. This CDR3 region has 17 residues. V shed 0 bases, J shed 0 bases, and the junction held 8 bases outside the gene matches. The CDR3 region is CSVEDLVPSGSTDTQYF. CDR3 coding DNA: TGCAGCGTTGAAGATCTTGTCCCTAGCGGGAGCACAGATACGCAGTATTTT.